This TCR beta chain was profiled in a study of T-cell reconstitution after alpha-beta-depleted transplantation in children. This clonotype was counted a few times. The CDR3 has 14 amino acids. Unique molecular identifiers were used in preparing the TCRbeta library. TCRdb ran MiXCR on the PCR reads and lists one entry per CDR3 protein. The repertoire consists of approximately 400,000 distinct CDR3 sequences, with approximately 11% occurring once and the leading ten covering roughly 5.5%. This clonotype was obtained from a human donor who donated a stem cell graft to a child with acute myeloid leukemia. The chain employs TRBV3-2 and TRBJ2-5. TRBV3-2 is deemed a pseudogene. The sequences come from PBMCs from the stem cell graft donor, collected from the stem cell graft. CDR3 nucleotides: TGTGCCAGCAGCCAAGATTGGACCGGAGAGACCCAGTACTTC. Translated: CASSQDWTGETQYF.